This passage covers 32 T cell receptor beta chains from one sample sequenced in a study of T cell changes during pregnancy in multiple sclerosis. Some clones are missing from TCRdb's copy, which holds only in-frame ones; the method was immunoSEQ multiplex PCR. The sample shows 69,000 or so clones, around 92% of them seen only once. The source was peripheral blood, collected in the third trimester of pregnancy. The receptors shown here come from a female donor in good health, enrolled as a control in a pregnancy study.

The genes are TRBV9 and TRBJ2-3; possible D gene TRBD2, 5 bases. Trimming took off 0 bases at V and 2 bases at J, with 16 bases between the two ends. Per the germline V gene, CDR1 is SGDLS and CDR2 is YYNGEE. The CDR3 has 17 residues. The CDR3: CASSVASDFPYTDTQYF. CDR3 DNA: TGTGCCAGCAGCGTAGCGTCGGACTTTCCATACACAGATACGCAGTATTTT.

This sequence joins TRBV5-1 and TRBJ1-5, with 7 bases that match TRBD1. Germline V lookup: CDR1 SGHRS, CDR2 YFSETQ. The CDR3 is made up of 17 amino acids. With 0 bases clipped from V and 0 bases from J, the junction kept 6 bases outside the gene matches. CDR3 DNA: TGCGCCAGCAGCTTGGTAGGGACAGCTTATAGCAATCAGCCCCAGCATTTT. It translates to CASSLVGTAYSNQPQHF.

The V gene is TRBV5-1, the J gene TRBJ2-2, with 7 bases matching TRBD1. CDR1 and CDR2 (germline): SGHRS, YFSETQ. This CDR3 is 14 amino acids long. Trimming took 3 bases from V and 6 from J; bases not matched to a gene: 5. The DNA for the CDR3 is TGCGCCAGCAGCTGGGGGCAGGGGGCCGGGGAGCTGTTTTTT. Its protein is CASSWGQGAGELFF.

The table lists this clone with a few counts. The chain has TRBV2 and TRBJ1-6; D remains unclear. Trimming stripped 4 bases from V and 10 bases from J, with 5 bases between. CDR3 length equals 11 residues. Germline CDR1 SNHLY, CDR2 FYNNEI. The CDR3, as DNA: TGTGCCAGCAGTGTTAGATCACCCCTCCACTTT. This gives the protein CASSVRSPLHF.

This clone was counted between two and nine times. This rearrangement joins TRBV18 to TRBJ1-1, with 8 positions matching TRBD1. V lost 2 bases and J lost 1; bases outside the gene matches: 3. Germline V gene sequence: CDR1 KGHSH, CDR2 LQKENI. CDR3 length: 15 amino acids. The CDR3 here is CASSPGDRGNTEAFF. In DNA form, the CDR3 reads TGTGCCAGCTCACCAGGTGACAGGGGGAACACTGAAGCTTTCTTT.

The chain combines TRBV11-2 with TRBJ1-2, with 11 bases that match TRBD1. V was pared by 3 bases and J by 7 bases, with 7 bases of the junction left unmatched. CDR1 and CDR2 (germline): SGHAT, FQNNGV. This CDR3 has 15 residues. CDR3: CASSLYGQGAGGYTF. The CDR3 DNA is TGTGCCAGCAGCTTGTACGGACAGGGGGCCGGTGGCTACACCTTC.

This chain joins TRBV5-1 and TRBJ2-1, with TRBD2 matching 12 bases. With 0 bases clipped from V and 8 bases from J, the junction kept 18 bases outside the gene matches. CDR3 size: 20 residues. CDR1 and CDR2 (germline): SGHRS, YFSETQ. The CDR3 DNA reads as TGCGCCAGCAGCTTGGGACGCCGGGGGCCCTTGGCTAGCGGGGGGGATGAGCAGTTCTTC. It yields the protein CASSLGRRGPLASGGDEQFF.

J is TRBJ1-6 and V is TRBV19; TRBD1 aligns across 7 bases. The trim removed 6 bases at V and 9 bases at J, leaving 8 bases unmatched. Looked up from germline, CDR1 is LNHDA and CDR2 is SQIVND (reference sequence). This CDR3 has 14 amino acids. CDR3 sequence: CASRAGQEGSPLHF. CDR3 in DNA: TGTGCCAGTAGGGCAGGACAGGAAGGTTCACCCCTCCACTTT. The full variable domain, completed using reference TRBV19 and TRBJ1-6, is DGGITQSPKYLFRKEGQNVTLSCEQNLNHDAMYWYRQDPGQGLRLIYYSQIVNDFQKGDIAEGYSVSREKKESFPLTVTSAQKNPTAFYLCASRAGQEGSPLHFGNGTRLTVT.

In its sample, this clone was seen once. This rearrangement joins TRBV19 to TRBJ1-3; D not resolved. V was pared by 7 bases and J by 0 bases, with 19 bases between. The CDR3 runs 17 residues. From germline, CDR1 is LNHDA and CDR2 SQIVND (reference sequence). The CDR3 DNA reads as TGTGCCAGTAACACAGTCCTGGGCCCCAGCTCTGGAAACACCATATATTTT. Translation gives CASNTVLGPSSGNTIYF.

The V call is TRBV11-3, the J call TRBJ2-3; TRBD2 is a possible D gene (9 bases). Trimming cost V 5 bases and J 5 bases, with 20 bases left between them. This CDR3 has 16 amino acids. CDR1 is SGHNT, CDR2 YENEEA, per germline. The CDR3 region is CASSQGAGGQGDTQYF. DNA for the CDR3: TGTGCCAGCAGCCAGGGGGCGGGGGGGCAGGGAGATACGCAGTATTTT.

The chain couples TRBV9 to TRBJ2-7; TRBD1 aligns across 9 bases. The V segment lost 4 bases and the J segment 6 bases; nucleotides outside the gene matches: 8. This CDR3 spans 14 amino acids. From germline, CDR1 is SGDLS and CDR2 YYNGEE. CDR3 sequence reads: CASSRRTGAAEQYF. The CDR3 bases are TGTGCCAGCAGCCGGAGGACAGGGGCAGCCGAGCAGTACTTC.

The CDR3 loop reads CASRPYPGQQGRVLGNTIYF. CDR3 DNA sequence: TGTGCCAGCAGACCCTACCCAGGCCAACAGGGTCGAGTGCTTGGAAACACCATATATTTT. The V gene is TRBV28, the J gene TRBJ1-3; tentatively, D is TRBD1 (6 bases). V gave up 6 bases and J gave up 3 bases, with 30 bases separating them. The CDR3 has 20 amino acids. Germline-derived CDR1 and CDR2 are MDHEN and SYDVKM.

Here the CDR3 DNA reads TGTGCCAGCAGCCGAGCGGGAGCTCGCTACAATGAGCAGTTCTTC. This sequence encodes CASSRAGARYNEQFF. The chain has TRBV14 and TRBJ2-1; 8 bases are a match to TRBD2. Germline V gives CDR1 SGHDN, CDR2 FVKESK. V lost 4 bases, J lost 3 bases, and 5 bases stayed unmatched. This CDR3 region has 15 residues.

V gene TRBV7-2 combines with J gene TRBJ1-5; TRBD1 might be the D (6 bases). Germline values: CDR1 SGHTA, CDR2 FQGNSA. The V gene lost 1 base and the J gene lost 0 bases, with 13 bases spanning the gap. The CDR3 extends over 17 amino acids. Written as DNA, the CDR3 is TGTGCCAGCAGCTTAGAGGTGGGGGCTAATAGCAATCAGCCCCAGCATTTT. As protein: CASSLEVGANSNQPQHF.

The V and J genes are TRBV7-9 and TRBJ2-7; tentative D call: TRBD2 (6 bases). Germline-derived CDR1 and CDR2 are SEHNR and FQNEAQ (reference sequence). V was trimmed by 4 bases and J by 1 base, leaving 11 bases between them. The CDR3 sequence is 14 residues long. The CDR3 nucleotides read TGTGCCAGCAGCTCCTCCGGGACTTCCTACGAGCAGTACTTC. This codes for CASSSSGTSYEQYF.

The chain links TRBV18 to TRBJ2-3, with TRBD1 as a possible D gene (5 bases). CDR3 length: 18 residues. Germline V gene data show CDR1 as KGHSH and CDR2 as LQKENI. V gave up 2 bases and J gave up 3 bases, with 21 bases separating them. In DNA, the CDR3 is TGTGCCAGCTCACCAACCCAGAACCAGGGTTATGGAACAGATACGCAGTATTTT. The encoded protein is CASSPTQNQGYGTDTQYF.

This chain joins TRBV5-6 and TRBJ2-1; TRBD1 is a possible D gene (6 bases). Trimming removed 4 bases at V and 12 bases at J, with 14 bases between. The CDR3 is made up of 12 amino acids. CDR1 and CDR2 from the germline V gene are SGHDT and YYEEEE. CDR3 nucleotide sequence: TGTGCCAGCAGCCCCGGGACACAGTGGCAGTTCTTC. Its protein is CASSPGTQWQFF. Combining the CDR3 with reference TRBV5-6 and TRBJ2-1 gives the whole variable domain DAGVTQSPTHLIKTRGQQVTLRCSPKSGHDTVSWYQQALGQGPQFIFQYYEEEERQRGNFPDRFSGHQFPNYSSELNVNALLLGDSALYLCASSPGTQWQFFGPGTRLTVL.

The chain carries TRBV5-1 and TRBJ2-1; 8 bases map to TRBD1. Germline V gene sequence: CDR1 SGHRS, CDR2 YFSETQ. With 5 bases clipped from V and 5 bases from J, the junction kept 6 bases outside the gene matches. This CDR3 region has 14 residues. This chain's CDR3 is CASRTQGVDNEQFF. In nucleotides, the CDR3 is TGCGCCAGCAGGACACAGGGGGTGGACAATGAGCAGTTCTTC.

The chain links TRBV18 to TRBJ2-7; D is undetermined. Germline CDR1 and CDR2: KGHSH and LQKENI. V lost 0 bases and J 0 bases, leaving 6 bases between the germline ends. This CDR3 contains 14 residues. The CDR3 DNA reads as TGTGCCAGCTCACCACCGCACAGCTCCTACGAGCAGTACTTC. Its translation is CASSPPHSSYEQYF.

The chain combines TRBV5-6 with TRBJ2-1, with D possibly matching TRBD1 (5 bases). V lost 4 bases to trimming and J lost 7 bases, with 27 bases between them. The CDR3 covers 18 residues. Germline CDR1 is SGHDT and CDR2 is YYEEEE. The CDR3, as DNA: TGTGCCAGCAGCACAGGCAGGGTTCGAACGTCGGGCCGTAATGAGCAGTTCTTC. It encodes CASSTGRVRTSGRNEQFF.

This clone was observed a few times. The chain is built from TRBV19 and TRBJ2-2; D unclear. The CDR3 is 14 residues long. Trimming stripped 3 bases from V and 1 base from J, with 6 bases between. CDR1 and CDR2 (germline): LNHDA, SQIVND (reference sequence). This chain's CDR3 is CASSITGNTGELFF. The CDR3 DNA follows: TGTGCCAGTAGTATTACTGGGAACACCGGGGAGCTGTTTTTT. The whole variable domain, remainder taken from reference TRBV19 and TRBJ2-2, is DGGITQSPKYLFRKEGQNVTLSCEQNLNHDAMYWYRQDPGQGLRLIYYSQIVNDFQKGDIAEGYSVSREKKESFPLTVTSAQKNPTAFYLCASSITGNTGELFFGEGSRLTVL.

The chain carries TRBV4-2 and TRBJ1-1; 7 bases line up with TRBD1. Germline V CDR1 and CDR2: LGHNA, YNFKEQ. CDR3 length: 16 amino acids. V lost 0 bases to trimming and J lost 1 base; unmatched junction nucleotides: 5. The CDR3 DNA follows: TGTGCCAGCAGCCAAGAATGGGGACAGAGGAACACTGAAGCTTTCTTT. It yields the protein CASSQEWGQRNTEAFF.

The table lists this clone with a count of one. The chain couples TRBV6-5 to TRBJ2-7; 9 nucleotides align to TRBD1. This CDR3 region has 13 residues. Unmatched junction bases numbered 7, after V lost 6 bases and J lost 7 bases. Per germline, CDR1 MNHEY and CDR2 SVGAGI. The DNA for the CDR3 is TGTGCCAGCAGCCCAAACAGGGGGCGGGAGCAGTACTTC. This codes for CASSPNRGREQYF.

This clone appeared once. The chain is built from TRBV5-1 and TRBJ2-7; D possibly corresponds to TRBD2 (7 bases). CDR3 length: 15 amino acids. Per the germline V gene, CDR1 is SGHRS and CDR2 is YFSETQ. V was cut by 4 bases and J by 5 bases, with 19 bases left in between. The CDR3 DNA is TGCGCCAGCAGCCGGGCGGGGGCGGGTGGAGACGAGCAGTACTTC. This encodes CASSRAGAGGDEQYF. Combining the CDR3 with reference TRBV5-1 and TRBJ2-7 gives the whole variable domain KAGVTQTPRYLIKTRGQQVTLSCSPISGHRSVSWYQQTPGQGLQFLFEYFSETQRNKGNFPGRFSGRQFSNSRSEMNVSTLELGDSALYLCASSRAGAGGDEQYFGPGTRLTVT.

The rearrangement links TRBV7-9 to TRBJ1-3; perhaps TRBD1 as D (6 bases). In germline, CDR1 is SEHNR, CDR2 FQNEAQ (reference sequence). V lost 2 bases to trimming and J lost 3 bases, with 8 bases between them. The CDR3 length is 14 residues. The CDR3 bases are TGTGCCAGCAGCTTAAGGGGGGGTGGAAACACCATATATTTT. This codes for CASSLRGGGNTIYF.

This clone showed up just once. V and J are TRBV6-6 and TRBJ2-1; TRBD2 aligns across 9 bases. The CDR3 covers 13 residues. Unmatched junction bases numbered 4, after V lost 6 bases and J lost 7 bases. Germline CDR1 reads MNHNY; CDR2 reads SVGAGI (reference sequence). This chain's CDR3 is CASSPLAGNEQFF. CDR3 nucleotides: TGTGCCAGCAGCCCTCTAGCGGGGAATGAGCAGTTCTTC.

This clone appeared a single time. The CDR3 coding sequence is TGTGCCAGCAGACGGCGGCCCCCGGTGAACTATGGCTACACCTTC. It codes for CASRRRPPVNYGYTF. The rearrangement joins TRBV7-9 to TRBJ1-2; no clear D. Trimming shortened V by 6 bases and J by 2 bases, and 16 bases separated the two germline ends. The CDR3 extends over 15 amino acids. Germline V gives CDR1 SEHNR, CDR2 FQNEAQ (reference sequence).

The chain is built from TRBV30 and TRBJ2-2, with TRBD2 matching 8 bases. CDR1 GTSNPN and CDR2 SVGIG come from the germline V gene (reference sequence). CDR3 length: 18 residues. With 2 bases clipped from V and 6 bases from J, the junction kept 17 bases outside the gene matches. In DNA form, the CDR3 reads TGTGCCTGGAGTCCATCCGGGACTAGGGGGATGGGCGCCGGGGAGCTGTTTTTT. Protein product: CAWSPSGTRGMGAGELFF.

The CDR3 loop is CASSLTGDLSYGYTF. DNA for the CDR3: TGTGCCAGCAGCTTAACAGGGGACTTATCGTATGGCTACACCTTC. The gene calls are TRBV7-3 and TRBJ1-2, with a weak D call TRBD1 (5 bases). CDR1 and CDR2 from the germline V gene are SGHTA and FQGTGA. V was clipped by 0 bases and J by 5 bases, with 13 bases between them. The CDR3 runs to 15 residues.

The chain is built from TRBV28 and TRBJ2-7; a weak D match, TRBD1 (6 bases). Per germline, CDR1 MDHEN and CDR2 SYDVKM. Trimming cost V 2 bases and J 5 bases, with 16 bases left between them. This CDR3 comprises 15 residues. The CDR3 DNA is TGTGCCAGCAGTTTACCCCGGACAGTTAACCACGAGCAGTACTTC. Amino acids: CASSLPRTVNHEQYF.

The rearrangement uses TRBV7-2 and TRBJ1-2; TRBD1 aligns across 9 bases. J was trimmed by 7 bases and V by 3 bases; bases with no gene match: 6. CDR1 and CDR2 (germline): SGHTA, FQGNSA. The CDR3 is made up of 14 amino acids. CDR3 in amino acids: CASSFRDRVTGYTF. Written as DNA, the CDR3 is TGTGCCAGCAGCTTCCGGGACAGGGTCACTGGCTACACCTTC.

With respect to this clone: One end of the junction varies from germline; a read error may be responsible. The V gene is TRBV7-9, the J gene TRBJ2-3, with 11 bases fitting TRBD2. The CDR3 has 14 amino acids. Germline CDR1 and CDR2: SEHNR and FQNEAQ (reference sequence). The CDR3 nucleotides read TGTGCCAGCAGCGTAGCGGGGGGGCCTGATACGCAGTATTTT. Translated: CASSVAGGPDTQYF. Combining the CDR3 with reference TRBV7-9 and TRBJ2-3 gives the whole variable domain DTGVSQNPRHKITKRGQNVTFRCDPISEHNRLYWYRQTLGQGPEFLTYFQNEAQLEKSRLLSDRFSAERPKGSFSTLEIQRTEQGDSAMYLCASSVAGGPDTQYFGPGTRLTVL.